This T cell receptor (beta chain) emerged from a study of neurological immune-mediated disorders. TCRdb analysed the 5' RACE reads with MiXCR anew, one entry per CDR3 protein. The profile shows tens of thousands of distinct CDR3 sequences, more than 3% of them singletons. Study findings and constraints: When repertoires were grouped phylogenetically, those of 18 of 34 multiple sclerosis patients fell into one related-CDR3 cluster, a possible signature.

This clonotype was counted at least ten times. Its antigen is currently unknown. Unmatched junction bases numbered 7, after V lost 5 bases and J lost 6 bases. Germline V gives CDR1 MNHEY, CDR2 SMNVEV (reference sequence). The CDR3 loop spans 13 amino acids. 2 million unsorted PBMCs were stored in RNAlater at -80 °C before RNA extraction. The chain links TRBV27 to TRBJ2-7; TRBD1 matches 7 bases. The TCR sequence derives from a young man with multiple sclerosis. The specimen was PBMCs. CDR3: CASSPGQSSEQYF. The CDR3 region has the DNA TGTGCCAGCAGTCCGGGACAGAGCTCCGAGCAGTACTTC.